One and the same sample provided the 12 T cell receptor beta chains below, sequenced in a study of T cell responses to AZD1222 COVID-19 vaccine. TCRdb keeps only in-frame clones here, not all; method: immunoSEQ multiplex PCR. The data contain 110,000 to 150,000 clones, approximately 89% of them singletons. The sequencing used peripheral blood, collected on day 0 of AZD1222 vaccination. These TCRs come from an adult in good health.

The V call is TRBV7-2, the J call TRBJ1-2, with D uncertain. V was trimmed by 7 bases and J by 3 bases, leaving 9 bases between them. The CDR3 has 12 amino acids. Germline V gives CDR1 SGHTA, CDR2 FQGNSA. CDR3 in amino acids: CASTLGHYGYTF. Written as DNA, the CDR3 is TGTGCCAGCACTCTTGGGCACTATGGCTACACCTTC.

The chain is built from TRBV6-5 and TRBJ1-1, with D tentatively TRBD1 (5 bases). CDR1 and CDR2 from the germline V gene are MNHEY and SVGAGI. This CDR3 is built from 14 residues. V shed 6 bases and J shed 1 base, with 12 bases lying between them. The CDR3 DNA is TGTGCCAGCAGACGCGGACAATCGAACACTGAAGCTTTCTTT. Translating gives CASRRGQSNTEAFF.

This chain uses TRBV6-5 with TRBJ2-7; 7 bases align to TRBD1. With V trimmed by 6 bases and J by 0 bases, 5 bases remained unmatched. The CDR3 sequence is 14 residues long. CDR1 MNHEY and CDR2 SVGAGI come from the germline V gene. The CDR3 loop reads CASRPDRVSYEQYF. CDR3 nucleotide sequence: TGTGCCAGCAGGCCCGACAGGGTCTCCTACGAGCAGTACTTC.

V usage is TRBV5-4 and J usage is TRBJ2-4; 8 bases agree with TRBD1. The CDR3 loop spans 14 amino acids. The trim removed 4 bases at V and 5 bases at J, leaving 5 bases unmatched. The germline V gene has CDR1 SGHNT and CDR2 YYREEE (reference sequence). The CDR3, as DNA: TGTGCCAGCAGCCCGGACAGGGCGGAAAACATTCAGTACTTC. This translates into CASSPDRAENIQYF.

The chain joins TRBV28 to TRBJ2-6, with 8 nucleotides matching TRBD2. V gave up 8 bases and J gave up 0 bases; unmatched junction bases: 9. Germline loops: CDR1 MDHEN, CDR2 SYDVKM. The CDR3 is 17 residues long. For the CDR3, the DNA is TGTGCCAGCCATCGGGGGGGCCCGAGCTCTGGGGCCAACGTCCTGACTTTC. Its protein product is CASHRGGPSSGANVLTF.

The CDR3 region has the DNA TGTGCCAGCAGTTTCCCTTTAGCGGGGGAGCAGTTCTTC. Its translation is CASSFPLAGEQFF. The chain couples TRBV27 to TRBJ2-1; 8 bases agree with TRBD2. CDR1 and CDR2 (germline): MNHEY, SMNVEV (reference sequence). This CDR3 is built from 13 residues. Trimming took 3 bases from V and 10 from J; bases not matched to a gene: 5.

This chain connects TRBV6-1 to TRBJ1-2; 9 nucleotides match TRBD1. The CDR3 contains 17 residues. Germline CDR1 and CDR2: MNHNS and SASEGT. Trimming took 3 bases from V and 0 from J; bases not matched to a gene: 8. The CDR3 loop reads CASSDPTGGLSNYGYTF. In DNA, the CDR3 is TGTGCCAGCAGTGACCCGACAGGGGGTCTTTCTAACTATGGCTACACCTTC.

The chain employs TRBV7-9 and TRBJ1-4, with no clear D. The germline gives CDR1 SEHNR, CDR2 FQNEAQ (reference sequence). The CDR3 extends over 14 amino acids. V was pared by 6 bases and J by 0 bases, with 8 bases between. The CDR3 is CASSYLTTNEKLFF. The CDR3 DNA is TGTGCCAGCAGTTATCTTACAACTAATGAAAAACTGTTTTTT.

The genes are TRBV13 and TRBJ2-1, with 8 bases matching TRBD2. Looked up from germline, CDR1 is PRHDT and CDR2 is FYEKMQ (reference sequence). Trimming took 5 bases from V and 6 from J; bases not matched to a gene: 9. The CDR3 loop spans 15 amino acids. This CDR3 is CASSPTPGTSNEQFF. Here the CDR3 DNA reads TGTGCCAGCAGCCCGACCCCCGGGACTAGCAATGAGCAGTTCTTC.

CDR3 bases: TGTGCCAGCAGCTCTGGGGGCGGGGAGCTGTTTTTT. Translation: CASSSGGGELFF. J is TRBJ2-2 and V is TRBV7-9, with D possibly called TRBD1 or TRBD2 (5 bases each). The CDR3 extends over 12 amino acids. V shed 4 bases and J shed 7 bases, with 7 bases lying between them. Germline CDR1 reads SEHNR; CDR2 reads FQNEAQ (reference sequence).

The gene calls are TRBV11-2 and TRBJ1-2, with a possible D match to TRBD1 (5 bases). V lost 1 base and J 8 bases, leaving 14 bases between the germline ends. CDR1 SGHAT and CDR2 FQNNGV come from the germline V gene. The CDR3 extends over 14 amino acids. CDR3 amino acids: CASSLGPQGRGYTF. Here the CDR3 DNA reads TGTGCCAGCAGCTTAGGACCCCAGGGTAGGGGCTACACCTTC.

A single count supports this clone. The J gene is TRBJ1-1, the V gene TRBV7-6, with a possible D match to TRBD1 (5 bases). Germline CDR1 reads SGHVS; CDR2 reads FNYEAQ. Trimming left V 3 bases short and J 4 bases short, with 15 bases between. This CDR3 has 15 residues. CDR3: CASSFPLGGFTEAFF. CDR3 nucleotide sequence: TGTGCCAGCAGCTTCCCTCTTGGGGGGTTCACTGAAGCTTTCTTT.